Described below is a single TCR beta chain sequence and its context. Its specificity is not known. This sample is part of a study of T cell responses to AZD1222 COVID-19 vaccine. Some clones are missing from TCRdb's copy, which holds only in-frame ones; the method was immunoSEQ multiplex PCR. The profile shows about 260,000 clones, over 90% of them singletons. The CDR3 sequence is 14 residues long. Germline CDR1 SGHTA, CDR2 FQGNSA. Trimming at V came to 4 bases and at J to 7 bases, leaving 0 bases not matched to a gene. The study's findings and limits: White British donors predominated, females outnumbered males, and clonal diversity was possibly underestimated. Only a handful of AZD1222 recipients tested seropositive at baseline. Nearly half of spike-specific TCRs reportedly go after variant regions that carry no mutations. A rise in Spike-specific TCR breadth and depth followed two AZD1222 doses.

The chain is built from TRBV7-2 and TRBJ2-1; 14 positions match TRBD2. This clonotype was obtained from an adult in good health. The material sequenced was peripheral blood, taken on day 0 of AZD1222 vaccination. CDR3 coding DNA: TGTGCCAGCAGCTGGACTAGCGGGAGGAATGAGCAGTTCTTC. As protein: CASSWTSGRNEQFF.